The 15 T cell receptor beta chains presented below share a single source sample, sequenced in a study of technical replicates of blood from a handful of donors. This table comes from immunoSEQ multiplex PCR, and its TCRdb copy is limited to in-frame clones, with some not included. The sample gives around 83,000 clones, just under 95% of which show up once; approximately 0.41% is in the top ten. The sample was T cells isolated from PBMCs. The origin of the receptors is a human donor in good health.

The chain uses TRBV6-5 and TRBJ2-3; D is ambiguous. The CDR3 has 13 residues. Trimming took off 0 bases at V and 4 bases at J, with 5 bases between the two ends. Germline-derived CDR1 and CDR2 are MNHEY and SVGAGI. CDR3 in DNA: TGTGCCAGCAGTTACTCCACAGCAGATACGCAGTATTTT. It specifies CASSYSTADTQYF.

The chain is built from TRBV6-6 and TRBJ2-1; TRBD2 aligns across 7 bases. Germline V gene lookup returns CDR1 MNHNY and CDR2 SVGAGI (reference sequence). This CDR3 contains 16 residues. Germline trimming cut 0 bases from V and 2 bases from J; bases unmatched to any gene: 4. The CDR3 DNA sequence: TGTGCCAGCAGTTACTCGTCTGGGGGGGCCTACAATGAGCAGTTCTTC. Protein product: CASSYSSGGAYNEQFF.

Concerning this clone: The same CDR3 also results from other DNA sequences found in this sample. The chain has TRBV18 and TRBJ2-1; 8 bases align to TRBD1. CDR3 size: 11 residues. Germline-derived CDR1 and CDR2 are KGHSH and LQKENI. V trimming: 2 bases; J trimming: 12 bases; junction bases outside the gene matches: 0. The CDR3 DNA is TGTGCCAGCTCACCAGGGACAGGGCAGTTCTTC. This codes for CASSPGTGQFF.

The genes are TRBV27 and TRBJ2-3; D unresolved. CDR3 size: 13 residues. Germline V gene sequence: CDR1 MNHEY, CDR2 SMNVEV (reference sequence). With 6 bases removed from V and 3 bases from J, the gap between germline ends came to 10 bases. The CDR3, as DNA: TGTGCCAGCAGGCAAACCAGTACAGATACGCAGTATTTT. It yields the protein CASRQTSTDTQYF.

Here the CDR3 reads CASSQGGGGEQYF. The CDR3 nucleotides read TGCGCCAGCAGCCAAGGCGGCGGGGGCGAGCAGTACTTC. The chain joins TRBV4-3 to TRBJ2-7; TRBD2 agrees at 7 bases. V was clipped by 1 base and J by 6 bases; unmatched bases: 3. The germline gives CDR1 LGHNA, CDR2 YSLEER. The CDR3 length is 13 residues.

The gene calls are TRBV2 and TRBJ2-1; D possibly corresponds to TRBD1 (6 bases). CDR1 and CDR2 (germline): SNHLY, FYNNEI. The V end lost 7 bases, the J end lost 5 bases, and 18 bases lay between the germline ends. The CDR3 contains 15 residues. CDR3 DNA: TGTGCCAGCACCAGGGACACTGCGCATAACAATGAGCAGTTCTTC. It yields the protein CASTRDTAHNNEQFF.

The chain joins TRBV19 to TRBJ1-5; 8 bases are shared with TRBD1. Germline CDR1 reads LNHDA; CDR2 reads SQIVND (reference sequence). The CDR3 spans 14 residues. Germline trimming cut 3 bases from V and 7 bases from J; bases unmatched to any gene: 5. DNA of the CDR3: TGTGCCAGTAGTATGGACAGGGTCGGGCAGCCCCAGCATTTT. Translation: CASSMDRVGQPQHF.

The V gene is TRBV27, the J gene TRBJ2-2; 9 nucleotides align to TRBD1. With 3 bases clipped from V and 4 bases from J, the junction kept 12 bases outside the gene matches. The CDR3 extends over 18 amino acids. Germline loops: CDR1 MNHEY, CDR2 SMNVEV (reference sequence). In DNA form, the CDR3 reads TGTGCCAGCAGTTTTTACGGTGGGACAGGGTTAGGCACCGGGGAGCTGTTTTTT. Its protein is CASSFYGGTGLGTGELFF.

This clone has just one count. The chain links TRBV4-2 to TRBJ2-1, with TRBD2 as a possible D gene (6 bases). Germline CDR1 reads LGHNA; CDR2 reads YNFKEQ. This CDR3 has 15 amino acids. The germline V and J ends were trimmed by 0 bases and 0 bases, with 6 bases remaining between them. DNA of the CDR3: TGTGCCAGCAGCCAAGAGGGAGGCTCCTACAATGAGCAGTTCTTC. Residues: CASSQEGGSYNEQFF.

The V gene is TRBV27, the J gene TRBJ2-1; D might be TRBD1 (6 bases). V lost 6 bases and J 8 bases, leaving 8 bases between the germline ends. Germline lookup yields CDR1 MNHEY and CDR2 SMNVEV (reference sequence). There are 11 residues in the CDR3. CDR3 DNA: TGTGCCAGCAGAACAGGGCATGAGCAGTTCTTC. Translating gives CASRTGHEQFF.

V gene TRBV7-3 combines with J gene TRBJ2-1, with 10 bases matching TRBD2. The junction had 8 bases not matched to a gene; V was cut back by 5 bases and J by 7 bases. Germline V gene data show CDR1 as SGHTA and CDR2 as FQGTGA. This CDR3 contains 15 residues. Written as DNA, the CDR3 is TGTGCCAGCAGCCTAATTGCTAGCGGGAGTAATGAGCAGTTCTTC. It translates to CASSLIASGSNEQFF.

The CDR3 protein is CASSLGRGFDEQFF. The CDR3 nucleotides are TGTGCCAGCAGCTTGGGCAGGGGTTTCGATGAGCAGTTCTTC. This chain connects TRBV7-2 to TRBJ2-1; D perhaps matches TRBD1 (6 bases). Looked up from germline, CDR1 is SGHTA and CDR2 is FQGNSA. The CDR3 is made up of 14 amino acids. Trimming removed 3 bases from V and 8 bases from J, with 14 bases in between.

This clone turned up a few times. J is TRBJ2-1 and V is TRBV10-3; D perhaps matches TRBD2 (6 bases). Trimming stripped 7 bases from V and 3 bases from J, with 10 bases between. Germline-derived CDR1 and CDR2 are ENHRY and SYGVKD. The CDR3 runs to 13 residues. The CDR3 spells CAIKGTGYNEQFF. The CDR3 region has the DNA TGTGCCATCAAAGGGACTGGCTACAATGAGCAGTTCTTC.

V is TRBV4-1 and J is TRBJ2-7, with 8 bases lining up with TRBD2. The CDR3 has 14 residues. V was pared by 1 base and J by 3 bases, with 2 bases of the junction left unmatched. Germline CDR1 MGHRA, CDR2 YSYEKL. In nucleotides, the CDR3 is TGCGCCAGCAGCCAAGCCAGCGGGAGCTACGAGCAGTACTTC. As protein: CASSQASGSYEQYF.

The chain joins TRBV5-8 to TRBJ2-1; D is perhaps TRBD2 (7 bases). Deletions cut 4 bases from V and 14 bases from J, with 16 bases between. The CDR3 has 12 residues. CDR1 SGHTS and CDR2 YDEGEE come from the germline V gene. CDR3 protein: CASSGIKRDKFF. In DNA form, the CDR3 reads TGTGCCAGCAGCGGAATAAAGCGGGACAAGTTCTTC.